These 17 T cell receptor beta chains were all obtained from the same sample, sequenced in a study of blood T cell repertoires in COVID-19. Profiled with immunoSEQ multiplex PCR; TCRdb holds only in-frame clones, not every one. The sample lists roughly 160,000 clones, approximately 86% occurring once. The sequenced sample consisted of peripheral blood. Every receptor here comes from a woman aged 80 or over with active or convalescent COVID-19.

The chain carries TRBV19 and TRBJ1-2; 7 nucleotides agree with TRBD1. CDR1 is LNHDA, CDR2 SQIVND, per germline (reference sequence). V lost 10 bases, J lost 5 bases, and 7 bases stayed unmatched. This CDR3 spans 12 amino acids. The CDR3 spells CATRDRVYGYTF. The CDR3 DNA reads TGTGCCACACGCGACAGGGTATATGGCTACACCTTC.

CDR3 amino acids: CASSLDGDYEQYF. DNA for the CDR3: TGTGCCAGCAGCTTAGATGGAGACTACGAGCAGTACTTC. The V call is TRBV11-3, the J call TRBJ2-7, with unresolved D. Germline-derived CDR1 and CDR2 are SGHNT and YENEEA. This CDR3 has 13 amino acids. Trimming cost V 0 bases and J 3 bases, with 6 bases left between them. The whole variable domain, remainder taken from reference TRBV11-3 and TRBJ2-7, is EAGVVQSPRYKIIEKKQPVAFWCNPISGHNTLYWYLQNLGQGPELLIRYENEEAVDDSQLPKDRFSAERLKGVDSTLKIQPAELGDSAVYLCASSLDGDYEQYFGPGTRLTVT.

The gene calls are TRBV5-1 and TRBJ2-7; possible D gene TRBD2, 8 bases. This CDR3 has 15 amino acids. V lost 2 bases to trimming and J lost 0 bases, with 12 bases between them. Germline lookup yields CDR1 SGHRS and CDR2 YFSETQ. For the CDR3, the DNA is TGCGCCAGCAGCTTTAGCGGGGACAGCTCCTACGAGCAGTACTTC. Translating gives CASSFSGDSSYEQYF.

The V call is TRBV7-2, the J call TRBJ1-1, with 10 positions matching TRBD1. The germline gives CDR1 SGHTA, CDR2 FQGNSA. CDR3 length: 15 residues. With V trimmed by 4 bases and J by 9 bases, 11 bases remained unmatched. This CDR3 reads CASSSPGQGKEQAFF. The CDR3 region has the DNA TGTGCCAGCAGCTCCCCGGGACAGGGGAAGGAACAAGCTTTCTTT.

This clone came up a few times. The chain combines TRBV5-8 with TRBJ2-3; D perhaps matches TRBD2 (5 bases). Trimming removed 5 bases at V and 3 bases at J, with 10 bases between. The germline V gene encodes CDR1 SGHTS and CDR2 YDEGEE. This CDR3 region has 13 residues. The DNA of the CDR3 is TGTGCCAGCAGACGAGGGTGGACAGATACGCAGTATTTT. This gives the protein CASRRGWTDTQYF.

This chain links TRBV18 with TRBJ2-2; 13 nucleotides line up with TRBD2. This CDR3 is 18 amino acids long. V trimming: 6 bases; J trimming: 0 bases; junction bases outside the gene matches: 7. Germline V CDR1 and CDR2: KGHSH, LQKENI. As DNA, the CDR3 is TGTGCCAGCTCGCAACGGGGACTAGCGGGGACGAACACCGGGGAGCTGTTTTTT. It codes for CASSQRGLAGTNTGELFF.

This clone was picked up one time. The chain carries TRBV9 and TRBJ2-1; tentative D call: TRBD2 (6 bases). Trimming left V 1 base short and J 0 bases short, with 11 bases between. The CDR3 is 16 amino acids. Germline-derived CDR1 and CDR2 are SGDLS and YYNGEE. The CDR3, as DNA: TGTGCCAGCAGCGTAAGGACTACAAGCTCCTACAATGAGCAGTTCTTC. Translating gives CASSVRTTSSYNEQFF.

The chain employs TRBV9 and TRBJ2-1; the D gene is possibly TRBD2 (5 bases). The CDR3 is made up of 15 amino acids. Germline V gene sequence: CDR1 SGDLS, CDR2 YYNGEE. V lost 4 bases and J 2 bases, leaving 13 bases between the germline ends. In nucleotides, the CDR3 is TGTGCCAGCAGCCAGAGGCGGGTGGCCTACAATGAGCAGTTCTTC. Translating it yields CASSQRRVAYNEQFF.

The V call is TRBV24-1, the J call TRBJ2-5; TRBD1 aligns across 8 bases. V dropped 3 bases and J dropped 5; count of bases not matched to a gene: 10. This CDR3 is 16 amino acids long. Germline V gene lookup returns CDR1 KGHDR and CDR2 SFDVKD. CDR3 sequence (DNA): TGTGCCACCAGTGATCCATCAGGACAGGGATGGGAGACCCAGTACTTC. Its translation: CATSDPSGQGWETQYF.

CDR3 DNA: TGTGCCAGCAGGGGCACAGGGGACCATCAGCCCCAGCATTTT. This sequence encodes CASRGTGDHQPQHF. V and J are TRBV6-5 and TRBJ1-5, with 7 positions matching TRBD1. V lost 6 bases to trimming and J lost 5 bases; unmatched junction nucleotides: 7. Germline V CDR1 and CDR2: MNHEY, SVGAGI. This CDR3 contains 14 residues.

The V call is TRBV7-3, the J call TRBJ2-3, with D possibly being TRBD2 (5 bases). The CDR3 has 15 amino acids. V was cut by 3 bases and J by 1 base, with 11 bases left in between. The germline V gene has CDR1 SGHTA and CDR2 FQGTGA. The CDR3 region has the DNA TGTGCCAGCAGCTTCGGTGGGAGCGGCACAGATACGCAGTATTTT. It codes for CASSFGGSGTDTQYF.

This chain links TRBV7-3 with TRBJ2-3; no definite D call. The CDR3 totals 13 residues. V was trimmed by 3 bases and J by 0 bases, leaving 4 bases between them. Germline loops: CDR1 SGHTA, CDR2 FQGTGA. CDR3 nucleotide sequence: TGTGCCAGCAGCTTCGGGAGCACAGATACGCAGTATTTT. Its translation: CASSFGSTDTQYF.

The rearrangement joins TRBV9 to TRBJ1-2; TRBD1 might be the D (5 bases). Germline CDR1 and CDR2: SGDLS and YYNGEE. Trimming shortened V by 0 bases and J by 2 bases, and 8 bases separated the two germline ends. The CDR3 consists of 14 residues. The CDR3 DNA follows: TGTGCCAGCAGCGTAGGCAAGGGGAACTATGGCTACACCTTC. The encoded protein is CASSVGKGNYGYTF.

The chain has TRBV5-4 and TRBJ2-1, with a possible D match to TRBD2 (5 bases). Trimming removed 3 bases at V and 8 bases at J, with 21 bases between. CDR1 and CDR2 from the germline V gene are SGHNT and YYREEE (reference sequence). The CDR3 loop spans 16 amino acids. The CDR3 region is CASSSRLGSDGDEQFF. The CDR3 DNA follows: TGTGCCAGCAGCTCGCGTTTAGGGTCCGACGGGGATGAGCAGTTCTTC.

This rearrangement joins TRBV5-1 to TRBJ1-2; 7 bases fit TRBD1. CDR3 length: 14 amino acids. Per the germline V gene, CDR1 is SGHRS and CDR2 is YFSETQ. Losses at the gene ends were 4 bases for V and 2 bases for J; bases not matched to a gene: 5. The CDR3 sequence is CASSAEDRNYGYTF. Written as DNA, the CDR3 is TGCGCCAGCAGCGCGGAGGACAGGAACTATGGCTACACCTTC.

The chain joins TRBV5-1 to TRBJ1-1, with TRBD1 matching over 9 bases. Germline trimming cut 0 bases from V and 7 bases from J; bases unmatched to any gene: 4. The length of the CDR3 is 14 residues. CDR1 SGHRS and CDR2 YFSETQ come from the germline V gene. The CDR3 nucleotides read TGCGCCAGCAGCTTGGCAGGGACAGGGAATGAAGCTTTCTTT. This encodes CASSLAGTGNEAFF.

This rearrangement joins TRBV24-1 to TRBJ2-1; 7 positions agree with TRBD1. The CDR3 has 16 amino acids. The V gene's germline CDR1 is KGHDR and CDR2 SFDVKD. Unmatched junction bases numbered 15, after V lost 4 bases and J lost 10 bases. The CDR3 reads CATSDRRQGARKEQFF. The CDR3, as DNA: TGTGCCACCAGTGACCGACGACAGGGTGCCCGCAAGGAGCAGTTCTTC.